The next 28 T cell receptor beta chains were all read from a single sample in a study of shared clonotypes between healthy human individuals. The protocol was immunoSEQ multiplex PCR, while the TCRdb copy is restricted to in-frame clones and leaves out a portion. The sample records 600,000 to 700,000 clones, about three quarters being singletons. Source material: memory CD4+ T cells sorted from blood. Subset indicated: CD45RA-negative fraction. These receptors all come from a woman between 25 and 40 years old in good health.

This chain uses TRBV27 with TRBJ2-7; 10 bases fit TRBD2. CDR3 length: 14 amino acids. The germline CDR1 and CDR2 sequences are MNHEY and SMNVEV (reference sequence). V was pared by 7 bases and J by 3 bases, with 6 bases of the junction left unmatched. The DNA of the CDR3 is TGTGCCAGCAAAACCGGGACTAGCGACTACGAGCAGTACTTC. It encodes CASKTGTSDYEQYF.

V is TRBV27 and J is TRBJ2-1; D remains unclear. The CDR3 spans 14 residues. Trimming took 5 bases from V and 2 from J, leaving 10 bases between them. Germline V gene lookup returns CDR1 MNHEY and CDR2 SMNVEV (reference sequence). The CDR3 spells CASSIPGPYNEQFF. Written as DNA, the CDR3 is TGTGCCAGCAGTATTCCCGGTCCCTACAATGAGCAGTTCTTC.

This chain joins TRBV5-4 and TRBJ2-5; 10 nucleotides agree with TRBD2. V lost 3 bases, J lost 5 bases, and 10 bases stayed unmatched. This CDR3 is built from 16 residues. Germline V lookup: CDR1 SGHNT, CDR2 YYREEE (reference sequence). The CDR3 DNA is TGTGCCAGCAGCTGGACAGCGGGAGGGCCCTCTGAGACCCAGTACTTC. This gives the protein CASSWTAGGPSETQYF.

Details on this clone: One end of the junction does not line up with germline, which may come from a read error. The chain is built from TRBV5-4 and TRBJ2-7; D is possibly TRBD2 (5 bases). CDR3 size: 16 residues. Germline CDR1 and CDR2: SGHNT and YYREEE (reference sequence). The CDR3, as DNA: TGTGCCAGCAACTTGAGTGGACTTTCTATCACCTACGAGCAGTACTTC. Protein product: CASNLSGLSITYEQYF.

The chain carries TRBV5-1 and TRBJ2-2; D perhaps matches TRBD2 (5 bases). The V gene lost 1 base and the J gene lost 5 bases, with 15 bases spanning the gap. The CDR3 is 16 residues long. CDR1 and CDR2 (germline): SGHRS, YFSETQ. This CDR3 is CASSLSFGIGTGELFF. The CDR3 region has the DNA TGCGCCAGCAGCTTGAGTTTCGGGATAGGTACCGGGGAGCTGTTTTTT.

This clone was found once. The V call is TRBV21-1, the J call TRBJ2-5; the D call TRBD1 from the table was never checked on the DNA. TRBV21-1 is tagged as a pseudogene. CDR3 length: 15 amino acids. CDR3 nucleotides: TGTGCCAGCAGCCCGACATGGCGCAGTGTCGAGACCCAGTACTTC. Amino acid sequence: CASSPTWRSVETQYF.

The V gene is TRBV5-1, the J gene TRBJ1-2; D remains ambiguous. Germline V gene lookup returns CDR1 SGHRS and CDR2 YFSETQ. The V gene lost 5 bases and the J gene lost 2 bases, with 13 bases spanning the gap. The CDR3 loop spans 14 amino acids. The CDR3 loop is CASSLSPGNYGYTF. CDR3 DNA: TGCGCCAGCAGTCTTTCCCCGGGGAACTATGGCTACACCTTC.

The chain employs TRBV10-1 and TRBJ1-5; D unclear. CDR1 is WNHNN, CDR2 SYGVQD, per germline (reference sequence). The CDR3 is 13 amino acids. V gave up 2 bases and J gave up 10 bases, with 12 bases separating them. The DNA for the CDR3 is TGCGCCAGCAGTGAGGGACCTTTCTACCCCCAGCATTTT. Its translation is CASSEGPFYPQHF.

This clone appeared once. The chain carries TRBV28 and TRBJ2-7, with 7 bases lining up with TRBD1. This CDR3 has 12 amino acids. V was pared by 5 bases and J by 4 bases, with 2 bases of the junction left unmatched. Germline assignment: CDR1 MDHEN and CDR2 SYDVKM. In nucleotides, the CDR3 is TGTGCCAGCAGTGGGGGACAGTACGAGCAGTACTTC. Its protein product is CASSGGQYEQYF.

This clone appeared a single time. The chain recombines TRBV28 with TRBJ2-2; D is perhaps TRBD2 (6 bases). The V gene's germline CDR1 is MDHEN and CDR2 SYDVKM. The CDR3 spans 17 residues. Trimming shortened V by 2 bases and J by 5 bases, and 18 bases separated the two germline ends. The CDR3 protein is CASSLMGRPGTTGELFF. DNA for the CDR3: TGTGCCAGCAGTTTAATGGGCCGACCGGGGACTACCGGGGAGCTGTTTTTT.

This clone was seen a handful of times. This chain connects TRBV4-1 to TRBJ1-5, with D possibly being TRBD1 (6 bases). The V gene lost 4 bases and the J gene lost 2 bases, with 12 bases spanning the gap. The CDR3 loop spans 15 amino acids. Per the germline V gene, CDR1 is MGHRA and CDR2 is YSYEKL. CDR3 nucleotide sequence: TGCGCCAGCAGCCCTACAGGGCTCGGCAATCAGCCCCAGCATTTT. Translated: CASSPTGLGNQPQHF.

The V call is TRBV6-1, the J call TRBJ1-5; TRBD1 aligns across 7 bases. J lost 0 bases, V lost 6 bases, and 5 bases had no gene match. The CDR3 has 15 amino acids. CDR1 is MNHNS and CDR2 is SASEGT in the germline V gene. This chain's CDR3 is CASRRDSYSNQPQHF. In DNA, the CDR3 is TGTGCCAGCAGACGGGACAGCTATAGCAATCAGCCCCAGCATTTT.

The chain couples TRBV4-1 to TRBJ2-5; perhaps TRBD2 as D (5 bases). Germline V gene sequence: CDR1 MGHRA, CDR2 YSYEKL. Trimming left V 2 bases short and J 5 bases short, with 15 bases between. The CDR3 has 15 residues. The CDR3 region has the DNA TGCGCCAGCAGCCAAAGCGGACCGGCGAGGGAGACCCAGTACTTC. Translated: CASSQSGPARETQYF.

The chain recombines TRBV7-2 with TRBJ2-1; the D gene is possibly TRBD2 (6 bases). The V gene lost 5 bases and the J gene lost 4 bases, with 18 bases spanning the gap. CDR3 length: 16 amino acids. Germline assignment: CDR1 SGHTA and CDR2 FQGNSA. The CDR3 sequence: CASSANALALYNEQFF. CDR3 DNA: TGTGCCAGCAGCGCCAACGCACTAGCTTTATACAATGAGCAGTTCTTC. The full variable domain, completed using reference TRBV7-2 and TRBJ2-1, is GAGVSQSPSNKVTEKGKDVELRCDPISGHTALYWYRQSLGQGLEFLIYFQGNSAPDKSGLPSDRFSAERTGGSVSTLTIQRTQQEDSAVYLCASSANALALYNEQFFGPGTRLTVL.

This rearrangement joins TRBV19 to TRBJ2-1; a weak D match, TRBD1 (6 bases). CDR3 size: 15 residues. Per germline, CDR1 LNHDA and CDR2 SQIVND (reference sequence). Deletions cut 4 bases from V and 5 bases from J, with 15 bases between. In nucleotides, the CDR3 is TGTGCCAGTAGTACCTGGGACACCATGGACAATGAGCAGTTCTTC. Translated: CASSTWDTMDNEQFF.

V usage is TRBV7-9 and J usage is TRBJ2-5; unclear D gene. Deletions cut 1 base from V and 4 bases from J, with 7 bases between. The germline CDR1 and CDR2 sequences are SEHNR and FQNEAQ (reference sequence). The CDR3 contains 13 residues. The CDR3 DNA is TGTGCCAGCAGCTTAGGGGCTCGAGAGACCCAGTACTTC. Its protein product is CASSLGARETQYF.

The chain links TRBV2 to TRBJ2-7; 10 nucleotides match TRBD1. From germline, CDR1 is SNHLY and CDR2 FYNNEI. CDR3 length equals 14 residues. Germline trimming cut 7 bases from V and 9 bases from J; bases unmatched to any gene: 12. The CDR3 DNA reads as TGTGCCAGCACCTCCCGGCCGGGACAGGGGATGCAGTACTTC. It yields the protein CASTSRPGQGMQYF.

This clone showed up just a few times. The J gene is TRBJ2-5, the V gene TRBV4-2; D is uncertain. V dropped 0 bases and J dropped 5 bases, with 13 bases sitting between them. The CDR3 runs to 15 residues. CDR1 and CDR2 from the germline V gene are LGHNA and YNFKEQ. The DNA of the CDR3 is TGTGCCAGCAGCCAAGATCTGCTAGTCTCGGAGACCCAGTACTTC. This translates into CASSQDLLVSETQYF.

There are a few counts of this clone. The rearrangement uses TRBV7-9 and TRBJ2-1; the match to TRBD2 covers 8 bases. Per the germline V gene, CDR1 is SEHNR and CDR2 is FQNEAQ (reference sequence). The CDR3 spans 16 residues. V gave up 4 bases and J gave up 4 bases; unmatched junction bases: 9. DNA for the CDR3: TGTGCCAGCAGCTACCGGCCGGGACTAGATTACAATGAGCAGTTCTTC. Encoded protein: CASSYRPGLDYNEQFF.

The rearrangement uses TRBV2 and TRBJ1-5; 7 bases agree with TRBD1. V was pared by 2 bases and J by 3 bases, with 4 bases of the junction left unmatched. Per germline, CDR1 SNHLY and CDR2 FYNNEI. The CDR3 is 15 amino acids. CDR3 sequence: CASSEKDRPNQPQHF. As DNA, the CDR3 is TGTGCCAGCAGTGAAAAGGACAGGCCCAATCAGCCCCAGCATTTT.

The chain employs TRBV5-1 and TRBJ2-7; 8 positions match TRBD1. V was pared by 2 bases and J by 5 bases, with 6 bases of the junction left unmatched. CDR3 length equals 14 residues. Germline CDR1 and CDR2: SGHRS and YFSETQ. The CDR3 nucleotides read TGCGCCAGCAGCTTTTCAGGGGGCGGGGACGAGCAGTACTTC. As protein: CASSFSGGGDEQYF.

A single count supports this clone. The chain uses TRBV6-5 and TRBJ1-1, with TRBD1 matching over 7 bases. CDR3 length: 12 amino acids. V lost 6 bases, J lost 9 bases, and 7 bases stayed unmatched. CDR1 and CDR2 (germline): MNHEY, SVGAGI. For the CDR3, the DNA is TGTGCCAGCAGCATAGACAGGGTGAAAGCTTTCTTT. Its translation is CASSIDRVKAFF.

The chain has TRBV5-1 and TRBJ2-1, with TRBD2 matching 8 bases. The CDR3 is made up of 15 amino acids. V gave up 2 bases and J gave up 8 bases; unmatched junction bases: 9. Germline V gene lookup returns CDR1 SGHRS and CDR2 YFSETQ. CDR3 loop: CASSLISGSSHEQFF. Written as DNA, the CDR3 is TGCGCCAGCAGCTTAATCAGCGGGAGTAGCCATGAGCAGTTCTTC.

The chain joins TRBV5-1 to TRBJ2-3, with D possibly TRBD2 on 6 matching bases. Germline lookup yields CDR1 SGHRS and CDR2 YFSETQ. The CDR3 length is 16 residues. With 1 base removed from V and 2 bases from J, the gap between germline ends came to 14 bases. CDR3 DNA sequence: TGCGCCAGCAGCTTGTCTCGGGAGTGGGCCACAGATACGCAGTATTTT. Its translation: CASSLSREWATDTQYF.

The chain combines TRBV6-6 with TRBJ2-1; 9 bases map to TRBD1. The V segment lost 5 bases and the J segment 6 bases; nucleotides outside the gene matches: 11. Germline CDR1 MNHNY, CDR2 SVGAGI (reference sequence). The CDR3 contains 16 residues. The CDR3 reads CASSPLPGQGVNEQFF. The CDR3 coding sequence is TGTGCCAGCAGTCCGCTCCCGGGACAGGGAGTCAATGAGCAGTTCTTC.

This clone has a count of ten or more. This chain connects TRBV7-3 to TRBJ2-1; D unresolved. CDR3 length: 14 residues. Per germline, CDR1 SGHTA and CDR2 FQGTGA. Between the trimmed V and J ends, which lost 2 bases and 3 bases, there was a span of 8 bases. CDR3 sequence reads: CASSLYGVYNEQFF. For the CDR3, the DNA is TGTGCCAGCAGCTTATACGGAGTCTACAATGAGCAGTTCTTC.

This chain's CDR3 is CASSLGGFGRGYEQYF. Here the CDR3 DNA reads TGTGCCAGCAGCTTAGGGGGTTTCGGCAGGGGCTACGAGCAGTACTTC. The chain recombines TRBV7-2 with TRBJ2-7; tentatively, D is TRBD1 (6 bases). The CDR3 length is 16 residues. Trimming took off 1 base at V and 3 bases at J, with 16 bases between the two ends. The germline CDR1 and CDR2 sequences are SGHTA and FQGNSA.

The chain couples TRBV27 to TRBJ2-1; 10 nucleotides agree with TRBD1. This CDR3 is built from 16 residues. Trimming took 5 bases from V and 8 from J; bases not matched to a gene: 12. CDR1 is MNHEY, CDR2 SMNVEV, per germline (reference sequence). The CDR3 region has the DNA TGTGCCAGCAGTACCCCCCGGGACAGGGGTTTTGATGAGCAGTTCTTC. Translating it yields CASSTPRDRGFDEQFF.